This entry lists 12 T cell receptor beta chains sequenced from one sample in a study of T cells after posttransplantation cyclophosphamide. Some clones are missing from TCRdb's copy, which holds only in-frame ones; the method was immunoSEQ multiplex PCR. The repertoire consists of about 26,000 clones, none detected only once. Sequencing used PBMCs. These receptors all come from a man in his forties or fifties in good health, CMV-negative, and a related stem cell transplant donor.

This clone occurred many times. This chain's CDR3 is CASSWGTSGGDEQYF. CDR3 bases: TGCGCCAGCAGCTGGGGGACTAGCGGGGGAGACGAGCAGTACTTC. The chain uses TRBV5-1 and TRBJ2-7, with TRBD2 matching over 14 bases. The CDR3 runs to 15 residues. V was pared by 3 bases and J by 5 bases, with 4 bases of the junction left unmatched. CDR1 is SGHRS and CDR2 is YFSETQ in the germline V gene.

This clone was counted between two and nine times. The chain is built from TRBV28 and TRBJ2-1; TRBD2 matches 10 bases. V gave up 7 bases and J gave up 12 bases; unmatched junction bases: 15. Germline V gene sequence: CDR1 MDHEN, CDR2 SYDVKM. There are 15 residues in the CDR3. The chain's CDR3 is CASNTPGLASRGQFF. The CDR3 nucleotides are TGTGCCAGCAACACCCCGGGACTAGCGTCCCGGGGGCAGTTCTTC.

This clone was recorded many times. J is TRBJ1-6 and V is TRBV30; TRBD1 might be the D (5 bases). The CDR3 contains 13 residues. Trimming took off 1 base at V and 5 bases at J, with 6 bases between the two ends. Germline loops: CDR1 GTSNPN, CDR2 SVGIG (reference sequence). DNA of the CDR3: TGTGCCTGGAGTGGGGGCCATAATTCACCCCTCCACTTT. Amino acids: CAWSGGHNSPLHF.

In this sample, this clone turned up many times. V is TRBV9 and J is TRBJ2-2; no clear D. The V and J ends lost 0 bases and 3 bases respectively, with 6 bases between them. CDR3 length: 14 amino acids. Germline CDR1 and CDR2: SGDLS and YYNGEE. The chain's CDR3 is CASSVDRDTGELFF. The DNA of the CDR3 is TGTGCCAGCAGCGTAGACAGAGACACCGGGGAGCTGTTTTTT.

The sample holds many counts of this clone. The J gene is TRBJ2-1, the V gene TRBV30; perhaps TRBD2 as D (6 bases). The germline gives CDR1 GTSNPN, CDR2 SVGIG (reference sequence). The CDR3 has 13 residues. V gave up 3 bases and J gave up 7 bases, with 13 bases separating them. As DNA, the CDR3 is TGTGCCTGGAGGGACTACAGCGGGAATGAGCAGTTCTTC. Protein product: CAWRDYSGNEQFF.

This clone was recorded many times. V usage is TRBV27 and J usage is TRBJ2-3, with D perhaps TRBD2 (6 bases). V dropped 2 bases and J dropped 5 bases, with 11 bases sitting between them. CDR3 length equals 14 residues. Germline CDR1 reads MNHEY; CDR2 reads SMNVEV (reference sequence). The CDR3, as DNA: TGTGCCAGCAGTTTAGTACGGGGGAGAGATACGCAGTATTTT. Translation gives CASSLVRGRDTQYF.

This clone was counted many times. The chain uses TRBV5-1 and TRBJ1-5; 8 nucleotides line up with TRBD1. Germline CDR1 reads SGHRS; CDR2 reads YFSETQ. The CDR3 length is 13 residues. The junction had 4 bases not matched to a gene; V was cut back by 4 bases and J by 7 bases. The CDR3 protein is CASSPTGGQPQHF. CDR3 in DNA: TGCGCCAGCAGCCCCACAGGGGGACAGCCCCAGCATTTT.

This clone was counted many times. The CDR3 DNA reads as TGTGCCAGCAGCTTAGTAGCGGCCCAAGAGACCCAGTACTTC. Translating it yields CASSLVAAQETQYF. The genes are TRBV7-8 and TRBJ2-5; D possibly corresponds to TRBD2 (6 bases). The CDR3 is made up of 14 amino acids. CDR1 and CDR2 from the germline V gene are SGHVS and FQNEAQ. V dropped 1 base and J dropped 1 base, with 7 bases sitting between them.

This clone was observed at least ten times. CDR3 sequence: CASSSVLQGLGGETQYF. The CDR3 coding sequence is TGTGCCAGCAGCTCCGTCCTACAGGGGTTGGGTGGCGAGACCCAGTACTTC. The chain employs TRBV11-1 and TRBJ2-5; the match to TRBD1 covers 7 bases. V lost 4 bases to trimming and J lost 5 bases; unmatched junction nucleotides: 16. This CDR3 contains 17 residues. Germline CDR1 and CDR2: SGHAT and FQDESV (reference sequence).

The V and J genes are TRBV11-2 and TRBJ2-5; 7 bases are shared with TRBD1. The DNA end is more similar to TRBJ2-7, so the J call may be wrong. Germline V gene data show CDR1 as SGHAT and CDR2 as FQNNGV. This CDR3 is built from 15 residues. This CDR3 is CASSRRQGSSYEQYF. DNA of the CDR3: TGTGCCAGCAGCCGCCGACAGGGATCATCTTACGAGCAGTACTTC.

This clone came up many times. The chain couples TRBV10-3 to TRBJ1-5, with 7 bases lining up with TRBD1. CDR3 length: 18 residues. Germline V gene sequence: CDR1 ENHRY, CDR2 SYGVKD. The trim removed 0 bases at V and 5 bases at J, leaving 13 bases unmatched. DNA of the CDR3: TGTGCCATCAGTGAGTCCCACAGGGGTATTGGCGGTGATCAGCCCCAGCATTTT. It codes for CAISESHRGIGGDQPQHF.

This clone was observed at least ten times. The rearrangement links TRBV27 to TRBJ2-7; TRBD2 might be the D (6 bases). The V end was cut by 5 bases, the J end by 2 bases, with 19 bases between. The CDR3 has 16 amino acids. The V gene's germline CDR1 is MNHEY and CDR2 SMNVEV (reference sequence). DNA of the CDR3: TGTGCCAGCAGTCTCCTCCCGAGCGGAGGGGCCTACGAGCAGTACTTC. Its protein product is CASSLLPSGGAYEQYF.